The source of this T cell receptor (beta chain) is a study of radiotherapy plus CTLA-4 blockade in lung cancer. Findings of the study overall: It was early blood T cell clone dynamics, with interferon-beta, that reportedly best predicted response.

The ends were cut back, 8 bases at V and 5 bases at J, with 13 bases in the middle. From germline, CDR1 is SNHLY and CDR2 FYNNEI. This CDR3 comprises 13 residues. With ipilimumab providing CTLA-4 blockade, focal radiation was administered to patients who had chemo-refractory metastatic non-small-cell lung cancer. This clone was picked up a small number of times. Its antigen is still unknown. Data came from immunoSEQ multiplex PCR; TCRdb stores just in-frame clones and leaves some out. The sample has about 51,000 clones, roughly 80% seen once. V usage is TRBV2 and J usage is TRBJ1-5; TRBD1 might be the D (6 bases). The specimen comprised peripheral blood, sampled from a patient treated with radiotherapy plus ipilimumab. This receptor was taken from a human donor with non-small cell lung cancer who had a complete response to radiotherapy plus ipilimumab. The DNA of the CDR3 is TGTGCCAGCTCCCGTGAGGGGGATCAGCCCCAGCATTTT. This sequence encodes CASSREGDQPQHF.